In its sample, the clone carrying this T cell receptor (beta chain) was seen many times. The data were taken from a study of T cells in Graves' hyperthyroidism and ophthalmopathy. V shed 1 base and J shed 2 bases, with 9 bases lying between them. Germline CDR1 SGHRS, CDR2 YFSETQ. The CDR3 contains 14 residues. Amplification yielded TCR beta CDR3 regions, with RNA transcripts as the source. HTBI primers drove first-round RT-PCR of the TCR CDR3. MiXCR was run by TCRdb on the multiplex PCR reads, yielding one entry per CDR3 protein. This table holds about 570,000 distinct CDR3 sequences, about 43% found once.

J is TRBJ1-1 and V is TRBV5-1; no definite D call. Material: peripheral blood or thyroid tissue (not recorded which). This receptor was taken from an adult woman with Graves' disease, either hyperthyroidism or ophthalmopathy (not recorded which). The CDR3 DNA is TGCGCCAGCAGCTTGCGAGTTAGTAACACTGAAGCTTTCTTT. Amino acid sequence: CASSLRVSNTEAFF. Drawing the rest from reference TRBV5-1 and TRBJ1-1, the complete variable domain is KAGVTQTPRYLIKTRGQQVTLSCSPISGHRSVSWYQQTPGQGLQFLFEYFSETQRNKGNFPGRFSGRQFSNSRSEMNVSTLELGDSALYLCASSLRVSNTEAFFGQGTRLTVV.